The 4 T cell receptor beta chains below all came from one sample that was sequenced in a study of regulatory T cells in long-lasting Graves disease. Relying on iRepertoire HTBI primers and Arm-PCR of CDR3 regions, the team built TCR beta libraries. TCRdb recomputed calls from the multiplex PCR reads with MiXCR, one row per CDR3 protein. Among roughly 410,000 distinct CDR3 sequences, around 16% were seen once, and the ten largest hold about 7.8%. As to time point: newly diagnosed GD, antithyroid drugs for less than 3 months. The TCR library was prepared using RNA isolated from PBMCs. The data were also submitted as part of a second study, on T cells in Graves' hyperthyroidism and ophthalmopathy.

Source: peripheral blood mononuclear cells (PBMCs), taken at new diagnosis, from a patient treated with antithyroid drugs. The receptor set was obtained from a woman between 40 and 55 years old with Graves disease.

The sample holds many counts of this clonotype. The rearrangement links TRBV11-3 to TRBJ2-1; D unclear. Between the trimmed V and J ends, which lost 6 bases and 0 bases, there was a span of 6 bases. CDR1 and CDR2 (germline): SGHNT, YENEEA. The CDR3 contains 13 residues. The CDR3 DNA reads as TGTGCCAGCAGACCGAGCTCCTACAATGAGCAGTTCTTC. The encoded protein is CASRPSSYNEQFF.

The sample holds a few counts of this clonotype. This sequence joins TRBV7-9 and TRBJ2-5, with D unclear. Matching the DNA end better, TRBJ2-7 makes the J call doubtful. From germline, CDR1 is SEHNR and CDR2 FQNEAQ (reference sequence). The CDR3 consists of 14 residues. CDR3 residues: CASSLGFISYEQYF. CDR3 DNA: TGTGCCAGCAGCTTAGGGTTCATCTCCTACGAGCAGTACTTC.

This clonotype has a count of ten or more. The J gene is TRBJ2-3, the V gene TRBV12-3 or TRBV12-4; the match to TRBD2 covers 10 bases. V shed 5 bases and J 2 bases; nucleotides not matched to a gene: 10. The CDR3 is 17 amino acids. CDR3 sequence: CASSPRGAGGPTDTQYF. The CDR3 DNA reads as TGTGCCAGCAGTCCCAGAGGAGCGGGAGGGCCCACAGATACGCAGTATTTT.

This clonotype was detected ten times or more. The chain couples TRBV6-5 to TRBJ2-5, with D possibly being TRBD1 (6 bases). This CDR3 has 14 amino acids. The V gene's germline CDR1 is MNHEY and CDR2 SVGAGI. With 1 base removed from V and 2 bases from J, the gap between germline ends came to 8 bases. The CDR3 loop reads CASSYFQGQETQYF. The CDR3 DNA reads as TGTGCCAGCAGTTACTTTCAGGGGCAAGAGACCCAGTACTTC.